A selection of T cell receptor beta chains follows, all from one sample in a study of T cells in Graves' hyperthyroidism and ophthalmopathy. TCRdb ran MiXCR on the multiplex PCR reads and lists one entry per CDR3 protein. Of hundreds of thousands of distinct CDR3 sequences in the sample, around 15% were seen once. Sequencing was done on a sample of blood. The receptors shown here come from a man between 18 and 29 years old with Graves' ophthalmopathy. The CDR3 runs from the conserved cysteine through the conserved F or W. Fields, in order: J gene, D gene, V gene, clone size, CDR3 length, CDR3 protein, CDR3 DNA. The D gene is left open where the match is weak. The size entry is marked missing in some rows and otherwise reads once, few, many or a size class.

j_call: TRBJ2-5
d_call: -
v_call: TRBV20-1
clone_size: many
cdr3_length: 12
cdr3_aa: CSARARQETQYF
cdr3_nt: TGCAGTGCTAGGGCCAGACAAGAGACCCAGTACTTC

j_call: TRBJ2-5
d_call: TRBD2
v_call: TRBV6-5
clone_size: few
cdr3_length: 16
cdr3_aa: CASSYSSPSGPRTQYF
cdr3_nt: TGTGCCAGCAGTTACTCGTCCCCTAGCGGTCCGAGGACCCAGTACTTC

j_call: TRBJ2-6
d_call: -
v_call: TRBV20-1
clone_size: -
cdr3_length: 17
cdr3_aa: CSAAIRDVVSGANVLTF
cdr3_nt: TGCAGTGCTGCGATCCGGGACGTTGTCTCTGGGGCCAACGTCCTGACTTTC

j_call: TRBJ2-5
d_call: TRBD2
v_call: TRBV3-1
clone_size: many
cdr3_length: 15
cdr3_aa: CASSQPLAGEGTQYF
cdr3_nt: TGTGCCAGCAGCCAACCCTTAGCGGGAGAGGGGACCCAGTACTTC

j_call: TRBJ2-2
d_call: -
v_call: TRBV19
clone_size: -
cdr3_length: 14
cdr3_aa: CASLMGAATGELFF
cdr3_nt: TGTGCTTCTCTAATGGGGGCAGCGACCGGGGAGCTGTTTTTT

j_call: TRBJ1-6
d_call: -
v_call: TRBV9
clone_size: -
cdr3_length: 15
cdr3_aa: CASSVGGEYNSPLHF
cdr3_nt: TGTGCCAGCAGCGTAGGGGGGGAGTATAATTCACCCCTCCACTTT

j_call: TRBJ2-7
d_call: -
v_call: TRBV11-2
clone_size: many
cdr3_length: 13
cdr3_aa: CASSLAGAYEQYF
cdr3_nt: TGTGCCAGCAGCTTAGCAGGGGCCTACGAGCAGTACTTC

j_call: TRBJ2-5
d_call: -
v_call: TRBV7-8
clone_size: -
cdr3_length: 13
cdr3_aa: CASSGFGLETQYF
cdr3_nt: TGTGCCAGCAGCGGGTTTGGGCTGGAGACCCAGTACTTC

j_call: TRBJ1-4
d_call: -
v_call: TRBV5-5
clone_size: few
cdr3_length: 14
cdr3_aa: CASSQGESGEKLFF
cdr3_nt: TGTGCCAGCAGCCAGGGTGAATCTGGTGAAAAACTGTTTTTT

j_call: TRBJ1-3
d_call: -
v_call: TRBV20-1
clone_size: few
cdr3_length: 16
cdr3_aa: CSARGFQGAGGNTIYF
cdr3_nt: TGCAGTGCTAGAGGGTTTCAAGGGGCAGGCGGAAACACCATATATTTT

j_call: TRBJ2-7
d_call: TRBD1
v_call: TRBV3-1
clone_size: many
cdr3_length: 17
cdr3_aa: CASSRVPGQGPSYEQYF
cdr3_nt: TGTGCCAGCAGCCGGGTCCCGGGACAGGGGCCCTCCTACGAGCAGTACTTC

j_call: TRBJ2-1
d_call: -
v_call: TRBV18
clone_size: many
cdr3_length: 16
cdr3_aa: CASSPYLGSSYNEQFF
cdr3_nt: TGTGCCAGCTCACCATACTTGGGTAGCTCCTACAATGAGCAGTTCTTC

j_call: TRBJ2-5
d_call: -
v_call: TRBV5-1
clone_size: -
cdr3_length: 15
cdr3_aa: CASSLGGSEEKTQYF
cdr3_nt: TGCGCCAGCAGCTTGGGGGGAAGTGAAGAGAAGACCCAGTACTTC

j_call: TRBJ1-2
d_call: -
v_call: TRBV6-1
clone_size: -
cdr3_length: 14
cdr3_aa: CASSESIQIYGYTF
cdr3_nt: TGTGCCAGCAGTGAGTCGATACAGATCTATGGCTACACCTTC

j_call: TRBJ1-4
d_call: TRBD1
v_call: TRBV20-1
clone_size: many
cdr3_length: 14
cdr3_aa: CSAPSGQGGEKLFF
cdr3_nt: TGCAGTGCTCCATCGGGACAGGGCGGTGAAAAACTGTTTTTT

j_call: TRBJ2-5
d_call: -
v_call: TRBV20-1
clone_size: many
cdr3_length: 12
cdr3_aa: CSAERRGETQYF
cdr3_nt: TGCAGTGCGGAGAGGAGGGGAGAGACCCAGTACTTC

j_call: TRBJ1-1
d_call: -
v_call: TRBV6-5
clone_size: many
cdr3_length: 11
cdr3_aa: CASSYQTEAFF
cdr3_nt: TGTGCCAGCAGTTACCAGACTGAAGCTTTCTTT

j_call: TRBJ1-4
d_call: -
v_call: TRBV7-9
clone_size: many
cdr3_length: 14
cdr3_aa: CASSDAGSNEKLFF
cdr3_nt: TGTGCCAGCAGCGACGCGGGTAGTAATGAAAAACTGTTTTTT

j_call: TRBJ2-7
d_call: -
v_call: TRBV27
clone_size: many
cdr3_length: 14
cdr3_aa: CASRMGQGLFEQYF
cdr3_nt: TGTGCCAGCAGAATGGGGCAGGGGCTGTTCGAGCAGTACTTC

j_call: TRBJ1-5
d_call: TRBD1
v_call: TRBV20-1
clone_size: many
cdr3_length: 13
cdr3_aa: CSARETGDQPQHF
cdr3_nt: TGCAGTGCTAGAGAAACAGGGGATCAGCCCCAGCATTTT

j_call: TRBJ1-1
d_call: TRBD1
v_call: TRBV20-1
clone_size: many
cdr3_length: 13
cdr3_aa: CSAPGQGKKVAFF
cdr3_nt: TGCAGTGCTCCGGGACAGGGGAAAAAGGTAGCTTTCTTT

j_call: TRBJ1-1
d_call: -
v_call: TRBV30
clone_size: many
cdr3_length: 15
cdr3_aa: CAWSVRGPANTEAFF
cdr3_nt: TGTGCCTGGAGTGTAAGGGGACCGGCGAACACTGAAGCTTTCTTT

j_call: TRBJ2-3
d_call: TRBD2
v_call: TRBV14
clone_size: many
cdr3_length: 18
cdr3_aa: CASSHFHRDYSKADTQYF
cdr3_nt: TGTGCCAGCAGCCACTTCCACCGGGACTACTCTAAGGCAGATACGCAGTATTTT

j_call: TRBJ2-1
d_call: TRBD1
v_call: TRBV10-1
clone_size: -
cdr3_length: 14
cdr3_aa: CASNAGQGGNGQFF
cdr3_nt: TGCGCCAGCAATGCCGGACAGGGGGGAAATGGGCAGTTCTTC

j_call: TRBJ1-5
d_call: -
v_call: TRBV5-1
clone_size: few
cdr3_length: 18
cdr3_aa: CASSLIQTSGTVNQPQHF
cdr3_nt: TGTGCCAGCAGCCTAATTCAAACGTCCGGGACGGTAAATCAGCCCCAGCATTTT

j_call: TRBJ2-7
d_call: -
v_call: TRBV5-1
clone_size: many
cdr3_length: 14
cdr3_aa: CASSQTGPSYEQYF
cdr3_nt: TGCGCCAGCAGCCAGACAGGCCCCTCCTACGAGCAGTACTTC

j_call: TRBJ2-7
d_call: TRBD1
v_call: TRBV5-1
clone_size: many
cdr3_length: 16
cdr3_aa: CASSFSGTGGSYEQYF
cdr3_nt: TGCGCCAGCAGCTTTTCTGGGACAGGGGGGTCCTACGAGCAGTACTTC

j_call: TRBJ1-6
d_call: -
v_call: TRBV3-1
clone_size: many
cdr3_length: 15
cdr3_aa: CASSQEVVVGRALHF
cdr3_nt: TGTGCCAGCAGCCAAGAGGTGGTTGTGGGTCGCGCCCTCCACTTT

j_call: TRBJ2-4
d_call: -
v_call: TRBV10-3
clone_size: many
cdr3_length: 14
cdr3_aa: CAISEGQKANIQYF
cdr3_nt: TGTGCCATCAGTGAGGGGCAGAAGGCAAACATTCAGTACTTC

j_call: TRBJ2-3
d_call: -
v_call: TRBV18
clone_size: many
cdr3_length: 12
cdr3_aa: CASSPPGDTQYF
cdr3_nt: TGTGCCAGCTCACCACCCGGGGATACGCAGTATTTT

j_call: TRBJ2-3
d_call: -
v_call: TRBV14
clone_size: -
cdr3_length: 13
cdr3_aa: CASSQVLETTQYF
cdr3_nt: TGTGCCAGCAGCCAAGTTTTGGAGACTACGCAGTATTTT

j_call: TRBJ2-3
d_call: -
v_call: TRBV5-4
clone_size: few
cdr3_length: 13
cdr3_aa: CASSLTSLNTQYF
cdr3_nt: TGTGCCAGCAGCTTGACTAGTTTAAATACGCAGTATTTT

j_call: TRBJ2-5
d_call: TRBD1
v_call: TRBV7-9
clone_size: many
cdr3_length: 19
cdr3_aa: CASSALNPKGARVQETQYF
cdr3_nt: TGTGCCAGCAGCGCACTAAATCCCAAGGGGGCGAGAGTCCAAGAGACCCAGTACTTC

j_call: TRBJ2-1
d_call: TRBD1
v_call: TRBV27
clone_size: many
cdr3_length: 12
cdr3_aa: CASSNRGRQQFF
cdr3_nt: TGTGCCAGCTCCAACAGGGGGCGGCAGCAGTTCTTC

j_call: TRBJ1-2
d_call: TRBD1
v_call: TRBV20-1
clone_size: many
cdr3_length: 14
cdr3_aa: CSARRAGGENGYTF
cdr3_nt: TGCAGTGCTAGACGGGCAGGGGGCGAGAATGGCTACACCTTC

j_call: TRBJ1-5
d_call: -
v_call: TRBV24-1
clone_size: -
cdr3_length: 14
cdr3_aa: CATSDLLSNQPQHF
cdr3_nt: TGTGCCACCAGTGATTTGTTGAGCAATCAGCCCCAGCATTTT

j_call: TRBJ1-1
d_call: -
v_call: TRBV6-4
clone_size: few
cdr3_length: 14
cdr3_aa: CASRLTGVNTEAFF
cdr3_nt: TGTGCCAGCAGGCTGACGGGGGTGAACACTGAAGCTTTCTTT

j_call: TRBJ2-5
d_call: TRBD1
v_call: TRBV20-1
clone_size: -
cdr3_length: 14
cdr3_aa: CSARVQGAYETQYF
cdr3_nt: TGCAGTGCTAGAGTGCAGGGGGCTTACGAGACCCAGTACTTC

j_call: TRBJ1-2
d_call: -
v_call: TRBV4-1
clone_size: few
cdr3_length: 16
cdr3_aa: CASSREVAEPINGYTF
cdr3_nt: TGCGCCAGCAGCCGAGAGGTCGCAGAACCTATCAATGGCTACACCTTC

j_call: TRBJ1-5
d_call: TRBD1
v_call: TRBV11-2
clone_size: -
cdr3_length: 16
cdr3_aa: CASSKTGGSSNQPQHF
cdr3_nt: TGTGCCAGCAGCAAGACAGGGGGCTCAAGCAATCAGCCCCAGCATTTT

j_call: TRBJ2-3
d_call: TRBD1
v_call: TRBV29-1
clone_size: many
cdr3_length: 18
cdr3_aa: CSVEGNSRQGGSTDTQYF
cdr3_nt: TGCAGCGTTGAAGGGAACAGCCGACAGGGTGGGAGCACAGATACGCAGTATTTT

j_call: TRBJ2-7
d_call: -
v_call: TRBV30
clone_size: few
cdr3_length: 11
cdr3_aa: CAWSVVYEQYF
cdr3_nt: TGTGCCTGGAGTGTTGTCTACGAGCAGTACTTC